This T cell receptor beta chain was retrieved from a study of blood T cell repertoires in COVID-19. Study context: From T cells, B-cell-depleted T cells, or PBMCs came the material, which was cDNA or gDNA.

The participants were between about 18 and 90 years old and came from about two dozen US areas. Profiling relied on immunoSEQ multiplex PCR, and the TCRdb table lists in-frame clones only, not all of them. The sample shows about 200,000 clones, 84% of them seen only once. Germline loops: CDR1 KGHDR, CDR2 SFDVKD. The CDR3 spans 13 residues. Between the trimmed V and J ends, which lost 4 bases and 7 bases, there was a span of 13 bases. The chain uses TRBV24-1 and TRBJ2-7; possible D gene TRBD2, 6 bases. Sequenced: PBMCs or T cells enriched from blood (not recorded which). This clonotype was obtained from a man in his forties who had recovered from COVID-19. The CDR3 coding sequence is TGTGCCACCAGTGACCCTCTGGCGGGAGAGCAGTACTTC. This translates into CATSDPLAGEQYF.